This T cell receptor beta chain was sequenced for a study of vaccination effects on CD4 cells after COVID-19. The assay was immunoSEQ multiplex PCR, and TCRdb's table has in-frame clones only and misses some. The repertoire consists of around 63,000 clones, with roughly 76% occurring once and the leading ten covering less than 4%. This CDR3 is 19 amino acids long. Germline values: CDR1 SGHDT, CDR2 YYEEEE. Trimming cost V 0 bases and J 1 base, with 22 bases left between them. With the ViraFEST assay, the study expanded antigen-specific CD4+ T cells using viral peptide pools, then sequenced them. Culture proceeded for under twelve days, and CD4+ T cells were then isolated. Vaccinated participants had no history of SARS-CoV-2 infection and tested negative for nucleocapsid antibodies. Approximately 2.1 million PBMC were placed in each well, which was supplemented with 10 IU/ml IL-2 and around 10 ug/ml peptides.

As regards this clone: Its antigen is unidentified.

Source: CD4+ T cells from PBMCs cultured with HCoV-OC43 spike peptides, taken before COVID-19 vaccination. Described subset: HCoV-OC43 spike overlapping peptide pool stimulation. The genes are TRBV5-6 and TRBJ1-2, with D unclear. The TCR originated in a human donor who received a COVID-19 vaccine. CDR3 in amino acids: CASSLARSLRKDFNYGYTF. CDR3 nucleotides: TGTGCCAGCAGCTTGGCCAGAAGTCTTCGGAAGGATTTTAACTATGGCTACACCTTC.